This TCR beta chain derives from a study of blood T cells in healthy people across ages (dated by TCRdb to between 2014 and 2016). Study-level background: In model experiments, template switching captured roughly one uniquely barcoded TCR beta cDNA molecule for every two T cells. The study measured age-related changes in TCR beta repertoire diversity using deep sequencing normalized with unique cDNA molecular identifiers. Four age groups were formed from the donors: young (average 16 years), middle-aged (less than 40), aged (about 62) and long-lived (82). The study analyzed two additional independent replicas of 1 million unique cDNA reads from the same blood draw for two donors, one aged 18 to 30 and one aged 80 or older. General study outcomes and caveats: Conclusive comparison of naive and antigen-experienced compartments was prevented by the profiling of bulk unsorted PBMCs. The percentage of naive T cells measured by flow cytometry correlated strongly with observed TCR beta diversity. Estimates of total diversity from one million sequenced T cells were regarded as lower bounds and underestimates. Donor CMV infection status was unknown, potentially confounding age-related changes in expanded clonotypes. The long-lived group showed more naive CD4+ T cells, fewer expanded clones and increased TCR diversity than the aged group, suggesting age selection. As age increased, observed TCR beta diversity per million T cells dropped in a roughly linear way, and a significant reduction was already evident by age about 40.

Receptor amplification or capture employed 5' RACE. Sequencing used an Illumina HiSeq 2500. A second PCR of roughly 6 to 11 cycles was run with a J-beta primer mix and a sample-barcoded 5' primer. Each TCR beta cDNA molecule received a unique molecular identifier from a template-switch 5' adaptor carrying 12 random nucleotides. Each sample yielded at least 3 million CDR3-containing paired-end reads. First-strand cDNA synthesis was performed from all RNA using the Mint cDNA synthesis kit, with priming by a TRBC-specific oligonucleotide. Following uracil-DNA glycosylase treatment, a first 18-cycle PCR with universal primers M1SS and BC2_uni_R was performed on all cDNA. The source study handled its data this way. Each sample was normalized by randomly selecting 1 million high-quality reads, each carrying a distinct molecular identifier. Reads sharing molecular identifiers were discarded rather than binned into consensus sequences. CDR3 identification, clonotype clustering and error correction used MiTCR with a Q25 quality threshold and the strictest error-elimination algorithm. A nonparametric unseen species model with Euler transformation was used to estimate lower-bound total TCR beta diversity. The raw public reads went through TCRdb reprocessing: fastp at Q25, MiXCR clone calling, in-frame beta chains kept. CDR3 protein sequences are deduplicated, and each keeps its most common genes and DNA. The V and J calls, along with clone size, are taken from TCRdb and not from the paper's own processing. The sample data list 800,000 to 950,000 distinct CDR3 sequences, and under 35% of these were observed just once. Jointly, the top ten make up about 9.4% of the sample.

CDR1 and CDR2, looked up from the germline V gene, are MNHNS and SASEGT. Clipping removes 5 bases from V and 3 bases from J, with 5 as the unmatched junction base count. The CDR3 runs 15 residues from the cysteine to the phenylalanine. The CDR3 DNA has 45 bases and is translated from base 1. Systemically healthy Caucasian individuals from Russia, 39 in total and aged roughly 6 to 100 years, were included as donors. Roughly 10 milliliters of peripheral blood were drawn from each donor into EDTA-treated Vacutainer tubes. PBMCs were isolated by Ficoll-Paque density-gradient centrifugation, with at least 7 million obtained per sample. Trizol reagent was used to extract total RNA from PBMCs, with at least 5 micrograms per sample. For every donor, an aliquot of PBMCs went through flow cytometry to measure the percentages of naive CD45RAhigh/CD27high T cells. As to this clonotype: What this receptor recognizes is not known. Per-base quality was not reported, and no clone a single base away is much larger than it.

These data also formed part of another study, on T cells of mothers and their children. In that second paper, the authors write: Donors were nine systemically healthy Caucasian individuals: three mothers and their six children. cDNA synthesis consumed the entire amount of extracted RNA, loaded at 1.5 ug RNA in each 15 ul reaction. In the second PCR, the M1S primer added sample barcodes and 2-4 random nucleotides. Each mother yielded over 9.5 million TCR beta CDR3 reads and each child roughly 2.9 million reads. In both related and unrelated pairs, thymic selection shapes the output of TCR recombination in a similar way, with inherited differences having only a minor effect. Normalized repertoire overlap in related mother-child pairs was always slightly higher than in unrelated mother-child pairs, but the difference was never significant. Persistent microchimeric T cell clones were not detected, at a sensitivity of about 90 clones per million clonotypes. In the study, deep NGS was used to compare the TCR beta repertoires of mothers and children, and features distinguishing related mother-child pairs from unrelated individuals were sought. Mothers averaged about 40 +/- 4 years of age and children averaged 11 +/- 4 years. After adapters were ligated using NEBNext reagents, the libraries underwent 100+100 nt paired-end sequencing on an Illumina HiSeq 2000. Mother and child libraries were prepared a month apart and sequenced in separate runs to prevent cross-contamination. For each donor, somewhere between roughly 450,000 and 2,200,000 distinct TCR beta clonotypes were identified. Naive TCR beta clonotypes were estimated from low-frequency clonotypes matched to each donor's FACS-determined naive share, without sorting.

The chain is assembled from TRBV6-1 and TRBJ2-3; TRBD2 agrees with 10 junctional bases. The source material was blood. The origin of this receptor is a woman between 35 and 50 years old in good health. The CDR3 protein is CASSSWTSGTDTQYF. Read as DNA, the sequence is TGTGCCAGCAGTTCTTGGACTAGCGGTACAGATACGCAGTATTTT.